This T cell receptor beta chain was obtained from a study of blood T cell repertoires in COVID-19. Profiled with immunoSEQ multiplex PCR; TCRdb holds only in-frame clones, not every one. The data show 300,000 to 400,000 clones, around 91% seen once. The V and J ends lost 2 bases and 10 bases, in that order; junction bases with no gene match: 9. CDR3 length: 16 residues. Germline V gives CDR1 MNHEY, CDR2 SMNVEV (reference sequence). This rearrangement joins TRBV27 to TRBJ1-6; TRBD1 matches at 9 bases. The TCR originated in a woman in her late teens or twenties who had recovered from COVID-19. Material for sequencing was peripheral blood. CDR3: CASSLSEQGARSPLHF. The CDR3 DNA reads TGTGCCAGCAGTTTAAGCGAACAGGGGGCAAGGTCACCCCTCCACTTT.